The sequence of this TCR beta chain was determined in a study of T-cell memory formation after mild COVID-19. Study-level background: Clusters of TCRs were largely donor specific. General study results and limits: Mainly CM and EM harbored the contracting CD4+ clones; mainly EMRA harbored the CD8+ ones. In pre-infection memory, a portion of responding clones appeared, which suggested that cross-reactive memory joined. While clones contracting from day 15 to 85 were balanced between CD4 and CD8, later expanders leaned CD4+.

This clonotype was seen a single time. The antigen is unknown. The CDR3 is 12 residues long. The germline gives CDR1 SGHVS, CDR2 FQNEAQ. The V end was cut by 5 bases, the J end by 10 bases, with 14 bases between. One entry per CDR3 protein, called by TCRdb with MiXCR from the 5' RACE reads. Of some 120,000 distinct CDR3 sequences in the sample, approximately 15% were seen once. This rearrangement joins TRBV7-8 to TRBJ1-2; a possible D gene is TRBD1 (5 bases). The TCR sequence derives from an adult woman who had mild COVID-19 (a few samples of this study predate the infection). Cell type and time point are not known. Sample: PBMCs or a T cell subset sorted from them (not recorded which). CDR3 bases: TGTGCCAGCAGCCCCCCCAGGGCGGACTACACCTTC. Protein product: CASSPPRADYTF.